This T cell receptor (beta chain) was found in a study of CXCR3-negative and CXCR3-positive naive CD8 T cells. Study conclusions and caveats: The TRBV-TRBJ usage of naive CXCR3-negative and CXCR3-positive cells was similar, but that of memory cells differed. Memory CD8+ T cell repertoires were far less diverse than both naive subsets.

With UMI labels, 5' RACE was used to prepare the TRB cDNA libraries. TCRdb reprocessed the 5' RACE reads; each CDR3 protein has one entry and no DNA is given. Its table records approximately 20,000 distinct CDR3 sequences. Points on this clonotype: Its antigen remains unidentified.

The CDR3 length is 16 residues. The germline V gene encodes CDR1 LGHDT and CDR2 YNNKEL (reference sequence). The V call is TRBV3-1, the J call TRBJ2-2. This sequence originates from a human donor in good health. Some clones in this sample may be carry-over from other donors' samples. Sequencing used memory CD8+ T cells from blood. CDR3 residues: CASSQGTDHNTGELFF.